The 11 T cell receptor beta chains below all came from one sample that was sequenced in a study of blood T cell repertoires in COVID-19. Generated by immunoSEQ multiplex PCR, the TCRdb table keeps only in-frame clones and is missing some. This repertoire shows more than 150,000 clones, about 88% found once; its top ten account for around 0.6%. Sequencing was carried out using peripheral blood. All receptors come from a man in his sixties with COVID-19, enrolled during active disease.

V is TRBV12-3 or TRBV12-4 and J is TRBJ1-1; D is possibly TRBD1 (5 bases). V lost 6 bases and J lost 9, with 11 bases in between. This CDR3 has 11 residues. The CDR3 coding sequence is TGTGCCAGCAGGTCCAGGGAAAAAGCTTTCTTT. It translates to CASRSREKAFF.

The chain has TRBV7-2 and TRBJ1-2, with TRBD1 matching 10 bases. Germline CDR1 is SGHTA and CDR2 is FQGNSA. With V trimmed by 4 bases and J by 6 bases, 5 bases remained unmatched. This CDR3 has 14 amino acids. The CDR3 DNA reads TGTGCCAGCAGCTCGGGACAGGGGAAAAATGGCTACACCTTC. This sequence encodes CASSSGQGKNGYTF. Using reference TRBV7-2 and TRBJ1-2 for the parts outside the CDR3, the full variable domain is GAGVSQSPSNKVTEKGKDVELRCDPISGHTALYWYRQSLGQGLEFLIYFQGNSAPDKSGLPSDRFSAERTGGSVSTLTIQRTQQEDSAVYLCASSSGQGKNGYTFGSGTRLTVV.

This sequence joins TRBV19 and TRBJ2-3; D is undetermined. Germline CDR1 and CDR2: LNHDA and SQIVND (reference sequence). V was pared by 4 bases and J by 2 bases, with 7 bases between. The CDR3 loop spans 13 amino acids. CDR3 in DNA: TGTGCCAGTAGTAATGGGCACACAGATACGCAGTATTTT. Its translation: CASSNGHTDTQYF.

The V call is TRBV6-5, the J call TRBJ1-6, with TRBD1 as a possible D gene (5 bases). The CDR3 spans 14 residues. The germline CDR1 and CDR2 sequences are MNHEY and SVGAGI. V was trimmed by 8 bases and J by 9 bases, leaving 17 bases between them. DNA of the CDR3: TGTGCCAGCGGGCAAGGCAGGGCCGGTTCACCCCTCCACTTT. It is translated as CASGQGRAGSPLHF.

This chain's CDR3 is CATSDPSGTDLNEQFF. For the CDR3, the DNA is TGTGCCACCAGTGATCCGTCCGGGACAGACTTAAATGAGCAGTTCTTC. The rearrangement links TRBV24-1 to TRBJ2-1; 7 bases align to TRBD1. With V trimmed by 3 bases and J by 7 bases, 11 bases remained unmatched. The CDR3 sequence is 16 residues long. Germline CDR1 reads KGHDR; CDR2 reads SFDVKD.

This clone has just one count. V gene TRBV5-8 combines with J gene TRBJ1-1; D remains ambiguous. CDR1 and CDR2 (germline): SGHTS, YDEGEE. Trimming took 0 bases from V and 11 from J, leaving 14 bases between them. The CDR3 has 13 residues. This CDR3 is CASSLGQVVVAFF. The CDR3 DNA reads as TGTGCCAGCAGCTTGGGGCAAGTGGTCGTCGCTTTCTTT.

This clone was observed a few times. The rearrangement uses TRBV7-2 and TRBJ2-1; D perhaps matches TRBD2 (6 bases). Germline CDR1 reads SGHTA; CDR2 reads FQGNSA. Trimming shortened V by 1 base and J by 6 bases, and 7 bases separated the two germline ends. This CDR3 spans 13 amino acids. The CDR3 region has the DNA TGTGCCAGCAGCTTAGGACTAGTCAATGAGCAGTTCTTC. Translated, it gives CASSLGLVNEQFF.

The chain joins TRBV7-2 to TRBJ1-3, with 7 bases matching TRBD1. CDR3 length: 15 residues. J gave up 0 bases and V 4 bases, and 3 bases lay outside the gene matches. The germline gives CDR1 SGHTA, CDR2 FQGNSA. The CDR3 bases are TGTGCCAGCAGCTCGGACAGGATCTCTGGAAACACCATATATTTT. Encoded protein: CASSSDRISGNTIYF. The entire variable domain, with the rest obtained from reference TRBV7-2 and TRBJ1-3, is as follows: GAGVSQSPSNKVTEKGKDVELRCDPISGHTALYWYRQSLGQGLEFLIYFQGNSAPDKSGLPSDRFSAERTGGSVSTLTIQRTQQEDSAVYLCASSSDRISGNTIYFGEGSWLTVV.

This clone is a singleton in its sample. V is TRBV7-9 and J is TRBJ1-4, with TRBD1 identical over 8 bases. CDR3 length: 15 residues. V trimming: 5 bases; J trimming: 4 bases; junction bases outside the gene matches: 6. Germline values: CDR1 SEHNR, CDR2 FQNEAQ (reference sequence). The CDR3 DNA reads TGTGCCAGCAGCCCAACGGGACAGGTTAATGAAAAACTGTTTTTT. It translates to CASSPTGQVNEKLFF. Full variable domain (missing parts from reference TRBV7-9 and TRBJ1-4): DTGVSQNPRHKITKRGQNVTFRCDPISEHNRLYWYRQTLGQGPEFLTYFQNEAQLEKSRLLSDRFSAERPKGSFSTLEIQRTEQGDSAMYLCASSPTGQVNEKLFFGSGTQLSVL.

The rearrangement uses TRBV15 and TRBJ1-2; 8 bases are a match to TRBD1. This CDR3 has 15 amino acids. After removal of 2 bases from V and 0 bases from J, the junction contained 2 bases not matched to a gene. The germline V gene has CDR1 LNHNV and CDR2 YYDKDF (reference sequence). Here the CDR3 reads CATSRTGGPNYGYTF. The CDR3 nucleotides are TGTGCCACCAGCAGAACAGGGGGGCCTAACTATGGCTACACCTTC.

V gene TRBV28 combines with J gene TRBJ2-3; 9 nucleotides match TRBD2. From germline, CDR1 is MDHEN and CDR2 SYDVKM. CDR3 length: 15 residues. J gave up 5 bases and V 5 bases, and 8 bases lay outside the gene matches. CDR3 in DNA: TGTGCCAGCAGTCCCTTAGCGGGGGTTCAAGATACGCAGTATTTT. The encoded protein is CASSPLAGVQDTQYF. The entire variable domain, with the rest obtained from reference TRBV28 and TRBJ2-3, is as follows: DVKVTQSSRYLVKRTGEKVFLECVQDMDHENMFWYRQDPGLGLRLIYFSYDVKMKEKGDIPEGYSVSREKKERFSLILESASTNQTSMYLCASSPLAGVQDTQYFGPGTRLTVL.